This entry lists 22 T cell receptor beta chains sequenced from one sample in a study of blood T cell repertoires in COVID-19. Method: immunoSEQ multiplex PCR; TCRdb's copy keeps in-frame clones and lacks some. In the table there are roughly 160,000 clones, roughly 85% of which are singletons. Sequencing used peripheral blood. These receptors all stem from a woman older than 75 with active or convalescent COVID-19.

This chain connects TRBV5-4 to TRBJ2-5; 7 bases match TRBD2. The trim removed 7 bases at V and 5 bases at J, leaving 14 bases unmatched. The CDR3 spans 15 residues. Germline lookup yields CDR1 SGHNT and CDR2 YYREEE (reference sequence). CDR3 in DNA: TGTGCCAGCGCCTCCCGGGCGATCGGGGGGGAGACCCAGTACTTC. Amino acid sequence: CASASRAIGGETQYF.

The chain combines TRBV2 with TRBJ1-2; no clear D. The CDR3 totals 15 residues. Germline assignment: CDR1 SNHLY and CDR2 FYNNEI. The V end was cut by 2 bases, the J end by 5 bases, with 15 bases between. CDR3 nucleotides: TGTGCCAGCAGTGAAAGGCCAGCTGCCGGGTATGGCTACACCTTC. It encodes CASSERPAAGYGYTF. The whole variable domain, remainder taken from reference TRBV2 and TRBJ1-2, is EPEVTQTPSHQVTQMGQEVILRCVPISNHLYFYWYRQILGQKVEFLVSFYNNEISEKSEIFDDQFSVERPDGSNFTLKIRSTKLEDSAMYFCASSERPAAGYGYTFGSGTRLTVV.

Here the CDR3 reads CASSNTGYAPLHF. In DNA form, the CDR3 reads TGTGCCAGCAGTAACACAGGGTACGCACCCCTCCACTTT. This chain connects TRBV6-5 to TRBJ1-6, with D possibly matching TRBD1 (6 bases). Trimming cost V 5 bases and J 11 bases, with 13 bases left between them. Germline CDR1 reads MNHEY; CDR2 reads SVGAGI. The CDR3 length is 13 residues.

The chain has TRBV10-3 and TRBJ2-7; 7 positions agree with TRBD1. V was clipped by 1 base and J by 4 bases; unmatched bases: 10. Germline V gives CDR1 ENHRY, CDR2 SYGVKD. This CDR3 spans 16 amino acids. The CDR3 reads CAISELEGARAYEQYF. CDR3 bases: TGTGCCATCAGTGAGTTAGAGGGGGCGCGAGCTTACGAGCAGTACTTC.

This clone was detected a few times. The CDR3 loop is CASSFRRATEAFF. The CDR3 DNA is TGTGCCAGCAGCTTCAGGAGGGCCACTGAAGCTTTCTTT. The rearrangement joins TRBV7-8 to TRBJ1-1; D ambiguous. Deletions cut 3 bases from V and 4 bases from J, with 9 bases between. The V gene's germline CDR1 is SGHVS and CDR2 FQNEAQ. The CDR3 consists of 13 residues.

This clone was recorded a few times. An end of the junction differs from the germline gene, which may be a read error. The V and J genes are TRBV28 and TRBJ1-2; 10 bases are shared with TRBD1. This CDR3 is 14 amino acids long. In germline, CDR1 is MDHEN, CDR2 SYDVKM. CDR3 sequence: CASCLSGTGAGYTF. The CDR3 DNA follows: TGTGCCAGCTGTTTGTCCGGGACAGGGGCTGGCTACACCTTC.

This clone occurred once. This chain links TRBV27 with TRBJ2-2; perhaps TRBD2 as D (7 bases). Germline CDR1 is MNHEY and CDR2 is SMNVEV (reference sequence). Deletions cut 5 bases from V and 9 bases from J, with 13 bases between. This CDR3 contains 13 residues. The CDR3 DNA is TGTGCCAGCAGTCTCCGGGGGGCCTGGGAGCTGTTTTTT. Amino acid sequence: CASSLRGAWELFF.

The chain couples TRBV7-3 to TRBJ2-1, with TRBD2 matching 13 bases. This CDR3 spans 15 amino acids. Germline loops: CDR1 SGHTA, CDR2 FQGTGA. Unmatched junction bases numbered 4, after V lost 4 bases and J lost 7 bases. CDR3 region: CASSWGLAGTNEQFF. The CDR3 region has the DNA TGTGCCAGCAGCTGGGGACTAGCGGGAACGAATGAGCAGTTCTTC.

The chain joins TRBV7-2 to TRBJ2-4, with TRBD1 matching over 7 bases. CDR1 and CDR2 from the germline V gene are SGHTA and FQGNSA. J lost 7 bases, V lost 3 bases, and 6 bases had no gene match. This CDR3 has 14 amino acids. The CDR3 nucleotides are TGTGCCAGCAGCTTTACAGGGGTGGGTAACATTCAGTACTTC. This sequence encodes CASSFTGVGNIQYF.

The V call is TRBV6-6, the J call TRBJ1-2; D is uncertain. V dropped 2 bases and J dropped 5 bases, with 12 bases sitting between them. Looked up from germline, CDR1 is MNHNY and CDR2 is SVGAGI (reference sequence). The CDR3 is made up of 14 amino acids. CDR3 sequence: CASSYLTSPYGYTF. CDR3 DNA sequence: TGTGCCAGCAGTTACCTTACTTCCCCGTATGGCTACACCTTC.

In its sample, this clone was seen once. The chain couples TRBV30 to TRBJ1-2; 7 nucleotides agree with TRBD1. The V gene end was trimmed by 5 bases and the J gene end by 5 bases; junction bases not matched to a gene: 11. Germline V lookup: CDR1 GTSNPN, CDR2 SVGIG (reference sequence). The CDR3 extends over 14 amino acids. CDR3 sequence: CAWLARDSDYGYTF. The CDR3 region has the DNA TGTGCCTGGCTCGCCCGGGACAGTGATTATGGCTACACCTTC.

This rearrangement joins TRBV5-1 to TRBJ2-1, with D possibly TRBD1 on 7 matching bases. This CDR3 contains 15 residues. Per germline, CDR1 SGHRS and CDR2 YFSETQ. V gave up 0 bases and J gave up 9 bases, with 16 bases separating them. CDR3 sequence: CASSLESGGFGEQFF. In DNA form, the CDR3 reads TGCGCCAGCAGCTTGGAGTCAGGGGGGTTTGGTGAGCAGTTCTTC.

This sequence joins TRBV3-1 (or the pseudogene TRBV3-2) and TRBJ2-5; D may be TRBD2 (6 bases). Trimming removed 6 bases at V and 4 bases at J, with 15 bases between. CDR3 length: 14 amino acids. Germline-derived CDR1 and CDR2 are LGHDT and YNNKEL (reference sequence). Written as DNA, the CDR3 is TGTGCCAGCAGACAAATGACTAGGCTAGAGACCCAGTACTTC. Its protein is CASRQMTRLETQYF.

This clone turned up a few times. The chain carries TRBV25-1 and TRBJ2-3; unclear D gene. The CDR3 has 15 residues. V lost 3 bases and J lost 0, with 10 bases in between. Germline CDR1 and CDR2: MGHDK and SYGVNS. Here the CDR3 DNA reads TGTGCCAGCAGTGACCCCCTTTCGAGCACAGATACGCAGTATTTT. Its protein product is CASSDPLSSTDTQYF.

As regards this clone: Other DNA sequences in the sample encode the same CDR3. The chain recombines TRBV7-3 with TRBJ2-1; perhaps TRBD1 as D (6 bases). The V gene's germline CDR1 is SGHTA and CDR2 FQGTGA. Trimming cost V 5 bases and J 7 bases, with 6 bases left between them. The CDR3 runs to 11 residues. CDR3 nucleotide sequence: TGTGCCAGCAGCCAGGGGAATGAGCAGTTCTTC. Its protein product is CASSQGNEQFF.

This sequence joins TRBV19 and TRBJ1-1; D is unclear. The CDR3 loop spans 14 amino acids. V lost 1 base and J lost 5, with 11 bases in between. The V gene's germline CDR1 is LNHDA and CDR2 SQIVND (reference sequence). CDR3 loop: CASSIAGMVTEAFF. CDR3 nucleotide sequence: TGTGCCAGTAGTATAGCAGGAATGGTTACTGAAGCTTTCTTT. The complete variable domain, with remaining parts taken from reference TRBV19 and TRBJ1-1, reads DGGITQSPKYLFRKEGQNVTLSCEQNLNHDAMYWYRQDPGQGLRLIYYSQIVNDFQKGDIAEGYSVSREKKESFPLTVTSAQKNPTAFYLCASSIAGMVTEAFFGQGTRLTVV.

The chain employs TRBV7-3 and TRBJ2-1; D call uncertain. CDR1 is SGHTA, CDR2 FQGTGA, per germline. Trimming removed 5 bases at V and 9 bases at J, with 14 bases between. CDR3 length equals 13 residues. CDR3 sequence: CASSELSGVEQFF. The CDR3 DNA reads TGTGCCAGCAGCGAACTTTCGGGTGTTGAGCAGTTCTTC.

This clone has a single count. This sequence joins TRBV7-3 and TRBJ1-2; 9 positions match TRBD1. This CDR3 region has 14 residues. CDR1 SGHTA and CDR2 FQGTGA come from the germline V gene. V was pared by 5 bases and J by 7 bases, with 8 bases of the junction left unmatched. The CDR3 reads CASSRTGQGRGYTF. The CDR3 nucleotides read TGTGCCAGCAGCCGAACGGGACAGGGTCGTGGCTACACCTTC.

The chain carries TRBV7-2 and TRBJ1-2, with D perhaps matching TRBD1 (5 bases). The germline V gene has CDR1 SGHTA and CDR2 FQGNSA. The CDR3 consists of 14 residues. V lost 4 bases, J lost 4 bases, and 13 bases lay in between. CDR3 coding DNA: TGTGCCAGCAGCTCTCAGGGAGGAGGCTATGGCTACACCTTC. It codes for CASSSQGGGYGYTF.

The rearrangement joins TRBV5-1 to TRBJ2-3; tentative D call: TRBD2 (6 bases). The CDR3 contains 14 residues. Between the trimmed V and J ends, which lost 4 bases and 0 bases, there was a span of 9 bases. Germline V gives CDR1 SGHRS, CDR2 YFSETQ. The CDR3 protein is CASSAGPSTDTQYF. The CDR3 bases are TGCGCCAGCAGCGCGGGACCCAGCACAGATACGCAGTATTTT. Supplemented by reference TRBV5-1 and TRBJ2-3, the full variable domain reads KAGVTQTPRYLIKTRGQQVTLSCSPISGHRSVSWYQQTPGQGLQFLFEYFSETQRNKGNFPGRFSGRQFSNSRSEMNVSTLELGDSALYLCASSAGPSTDTQYFGPGTRLTVL.

This clone was counted a single time. The J gene is TRBJ1-4, the V gene TRBV29-1; D call uncertain. The germline V gene encodes CDR1 SQVTM and CDR2 ANQGSEA. V lost 7 bases, J lost 8 bases, and 20 bases lay in between. The CDR3 length is 14 residues. CDR3 loop: CSANLGVSGEKLFF. In DNA form, the CDR3 reads TGCAGCGCGAATCTCGGGGTCAGTGGAGAAAAACTGTTTTTT.

This clone was seen a handful of times. The chain carries TRBV27 and TRBJ1-2; no definite D call. Germline CDR1 MNHEY, CDR2 SMNVEV (reference sequence). This CDR3 spans 13 amino acids. The V gene lost 0 bases and the J gene lost 8 bases, with 10 bases spanning the gap. The CDR3 is CASSLSRGSGYTF. In nucleotides, the CDR3 is TGTGCCAGCAGTTTATCGAGAGGGAGCGGCTACACCTTC.